This TCR beta chain originates from a study of shared clonotypes between healthy human individuals. Notes on the study in general: Clonotypes not shared had lower generation probabilities than those common to all four donors. Sampling covered nothing but blood. Tissue TCR repertoires likely differ from those found in blood.

A CD45RA-negative memory subset and a CD45RA+ naive subset were separated from the CD4+ cells. Comment on this clone: Its antigen is unknown.

Measured with immunoSEQ multiplex PCR; TCRdb has only the in-frame clones, and not every one. The data hold 2 million to 2.5 million clones, with 85% to 95% observed a single time. The CDR3 consists of 15 residues. Germline CDR1 SGHDT, CDR2 YYEEEE. Between the trimmed V and J ends, which lost 1 base and 4 bases, there was a span of 15 bases. Source material: naive CD4+ T cells from PBMCs. Indicated subset: CD45RA+ positively selected. The clonotype was recovered from a man aged 18 to 35 in good health. Some clones in this sample may be carry-over from other donors' samples. V is TRBV5-6 and J is TRBJ2-7; D remains ambiguous. CDR3 nucleotides: TGTGCCAGCAGCTTGTCCGCCTACTACATGTACGAGCAGTACTTC. It encodes CASSLSAYYMYEQYF.